Below, 20 T cell receptor beta chains from the same sample are listed, as sequenced in a study of T cells in tuberculosis (dated by TCRdb to the late 2010s). The time point label here, explained by the study, means: new active TB diagnosis, blood taken before or within 7 days of starting treatment. To prepare the library, the immunoSEQ multiplex PCR assay was applied. Imported from immuneACCESS, the table was reduced by TCRdb to in-frame sequences with V and J called. These copies leave out some clones; in studies compared against another copy, an unresolved V gene accounts for under half, and the cause of the remainder is not known. Within this sample are fewer than 40,000 clones, with about 84% of them counted one time only. Jointly, the top ten make up under 6.5% of the sample. The sequences come from PBMCs, collected at tuberculosis diagnosis. The receptors were gathered from an adult with tuberculosis.

The chain has TRBV19 and TRBJ2-4, with D perhaps matching TRBD1 (6 bases). Trimming took off 3 bases at V and 6 bases at J, with 18 bases between the two ends. There are 16 residues in the CDR3. Germline CDR1 and CDR2: LNHDA and SQIVND (reference sequence). CDR3 in DNA: TGTGCCAGTAGTATGGGGGCAGGGCTTGTGGCAAACATTCAGTACTTC. Translated, it gives CASSMGAGLVANIQYF.

This clone has just one count. The chain has TRBV7-2 and TRBJ1-3, with D hard to call. CDR3 size: 13 residues. The V gene lost 4 bases and the J gene lost 3 bases, with 7 bases spanning the gap. Germline V CDR1 and CDR2: SGHTA, FQGNSA. As DNA, the CDR3 is TGTGCCAGCAGCTCGCGCAATGGAAACACCATATATTTT. Its protein product is CASSSRNGNTIYF.

The chain combines TRBV5-1 with TRBJ2-7, with 7 bases matching TRBD2. The length of the CDR3 is 16 residues. Germline loops: CDR1 SGHRS, CDR2 YFSETQ. J lost 0 bases, V lost 4 bases, and 10 bases had no gene match. The CDR3 spells CASSRGGAGGSYEQYF. The CDR3 coding sequence is TGCGCCAGCAGCAGGGGAGGGGCTGGCGGCTCCTACGAGCAGTACTTC.

This clone was seen more than once but under ten times. The chain uses TRBV10-2 and TRBJ2-2; TRBD1 matches 8 bases. The trim removed 6 bases at V and 2 bases at J, leaving 5 bases unmatched. The CDR3 sequence is 15 residues long. Germline-derived CDR1 and CDR2 are WSHSY and SAAADI. As DNA, the CDR3 is TGCGCCAGCAGCGAGACAGGGGTAAACACCGGGGAGCTGTTTTTT. Its translation is CASSETGVNTGELFF.

The V call is TRBV5-1, the J call TRBJ2-7; 11 nucleotides align to TRBD1. Germline values: CDR1 SGHRS, CDR2 YFSETQ. The trim removed 4 bases at V and 5 bases at J, leaving 8 bases unmatched. This CDR3 spans 15 amino acids. The CDR3 loop reads CASSPEGQGANEQYF. The CDR3 DNA is TGCGCCAGCAGCCCGGAAGGACAGGGGGCCAACGAGCAGTACTTC.

This clone was observed a few times. The chain employs TRBV9 and TRBJ2-7; tentatively, D is TRBD2 (6 bases). V gave up 0 bases and J gave up 4 bases, with 11 bases separating them. The CDR3 sequence is 14 residues long. The germline V gene has CDR1 SGDLS and CDR2 YYNGEE. The CDR3 DNA sequence: TGTGCCAGCAGCGTAGAGGAGGGAGTTTACGAGCAGTACTTC. It yields the protein CASSVEEGVYEQYF.

V is TRBV2 and J is TRBJ2-1; D unresolved. V was pared by 4 bases and J by 2 bases, with 3 bases between. The CDR3 is made up of 12 amino acids. CDR1 is SNHLY and CDR2 is FYNNEI in the germline V gene. The CDR3, as DNA: TGTGCCAGCAGTGTCACCTACAATGAGCAGTTCTTC. Its translation is CASSVTYNEQFF. The full variable domain, with the rest looked up from reference TRBV2 and TRBJ2-1, is EPEVTQTPSHQVTQMGQEVILRCVPISNHLYFYWYRQILGQKVEFLVSFYNNEISEKSEIFDDQFSVERPDGSNFTLKIRSTKLEDSAMYFCASSVTYNEQFFGPGTRLTVL.

The rearrangement joins TRBV30 to TRBJ1-6; TRBD1 might be the D (5 bases). Trimming took 5 bases from V and 14 from J, leaving 19 bases between them. The CDR3 consists of 13 residues. From germline, CDR1 is GTSNPN and CDR2 SVGIG (reference sequence). The CDR3 DNA is TGTGCCTGGCAGGGACGGGACTTGGGATCCCTCCACTTT. It translates to CAWQGRDLGSLHF.

J is TRBJ1-5 and V is TRBV19; D uncertain. V lost 5 bases to trimming and J lost 5 bases, with 19 bases between them. Germline V lookup: CDR1 LNHDA, CDR2 SQIVND (reference sequence). The CDR3 runs 16 residues. In DNA, the CDR3 is TGTGCCAGTAGTGTCTCCAGGAGGACGGTCTATCAGCCCCAGCATTTT. Its protein is CASSVSRRTVYQPQHF.

This clone was picked up a small number of times. The J gene is TRBJ2-4, the V gene TRBV11-3; D may be TRBD2 (6 bases). The germline V and J ends were trimmed by 1 base and 3 bases, with 16 bases remaining between them. Germline V CDR1 and CDR2: SGHNT, YENEEA. The CDR3 is 17 residues long. The CDR3 reads CASSLGLGGGGKNIQYF. The DNA of the CDR3 is TGTGCCAGCAGCTTAGGTCTCGGGGGTGGAGGCAAAAACATTCAGTACTTC.

This clone is labeled as medium-sized. The chain is built from TRBV10-1 and TRBJ1-2; the D gene is possibly TRBD1 (6 bases). Trimming took 0 bases from V and 7 from J, leaving 9 bases between them. The CDR3 totals 13 residues. Germline values: CDR1 WNHNN, CDR2 SYGVQD (reference sequence). CDR3: CASSESQGSGYTF. In DNA form, the CDR3 reads TGCGCCAGCAGTGAGTCACAGGGTTCTGGCTACACCTTC.

J is TRBJ2-3 and V is TRBV6-5; 10 nucleotides agree with TRBD2. The trim removed 6 bases at V and 5 bases at J, leaving 8 bases unmatched. CDR1 MNHEY and CDR2 SVGAGI come from the germline V gene. This CDR3 is built from 15 residues. CDR3 amino acids: CASRDSGGPGDTQYF. The CDR3 nucleotides read TGTGCCAGCAGGGATAGCGGGGGGCCGGGAGATACGCAGTATTTT.

The J gene is TRBJ1-5, the V gene TRBV5-1; D gene unclear. CDR3 length equals 15 residues. V lost 1 base, J lost 3 bases, and 11 bases lay in between. The germline V gene has CDR1 SGHRS and CDR2 YFSETQ. CDR3 protein: CASSLIPGYNQPQHF. The CDR3, as DNA: TGCGCCAGCAGCTTGATCCCAGGTTACAATCAGCCCCAGCATTTT.

The chain links TRBV11-2 to TRBJ2-1; TRBD2 aligns across 7 bases. Germline trimming cut 3 bases from V and 7 bases from J; bases unmatched to any gene: 12. The CDR3 has 16 residues. Germline loops: CDR1 SGHAT, CDR2 FQNNGV. CDR3: CASSFELAYLVNEQFF. CDR3 nucleotide sequence: TGTGCCAGCAGCTTCGAACTAGCGTATCTGGTTAATGAGCAGTTCTTC.

About this clone: One end of the junction is discordant with germline, which a read error may explain. Other DNA sequences of this sample code for an identical CDR3. This chain connects TRBV30 to TRBJ2-7, with D tentatively TRBD1 (5 bases). Per germline, CDR1 GTSNPN and CDR2 SVGIG (reference sequence). CDR3 size: 12 residues. The chain's CDR3 is CAWSVLDSRQYF. The DNA for the CDR3 is TGTGCCTGGAGTGTACTTGATAGCCGACAGTACTTT.

This rearrangement joins TRBV18 to TRBJ2-1; 15 nucleotides match TRBD2. J was trimmed by 8 bases and V by 6 bases; bases with no gene match: 11. In germline, CDR1 is KGHSH, CDR2 LQKENI. This CDR3 region has 17 residues. The CDR3 nucleotides read TGTGCCAGCTCGCCCAGGACTAGCGGGAGGGCCGCGGATGAGCAGTTCTTC. Translated: CASSPRTSGRAADEQFF.

The chain employs TRBV19 and TRBJ2-3; TRBD1 might be the D (6 bases). Trimming removed 10 bases from V and 0 bases from J, with 20 bases in between. This CDR3 spans 16 amino acids. CDR1 LNHDA and CDR2 SQIVND come from the germline V gene (reference sequence). The CDR3 here is CATHTQGIRSTDTQYF. CDR3 coding DNA: TGTGCCACTCATACTCAGGGGATAAGGAGCACAGATACGCAGTATTTT.

This chain links TRBV11-2 with TRBJ2-5; 10 bases line up with TRBD2. This CDR3 has 19 residues. CDR1 and CDR2 (germline): SGHAT, FQNNGV. V dropped 4 bases and J dropped 2; count of bases not matched to a gene: 16. The CDR3, as DNA: TGTGCCAGCAGCTCACCGGGACTAGCGCCAACGTGGACTCAAGAGACCCAGTACTTC. Protein sequence: CASSSPGLAPTWTQETQYF.

This chain connects TRBV4-1 to TRBJ2-1; TRBD2 matches at 7 bases. Per the germline V gene, CDR1 is MGHRA and CDR2 is YSYEKL. This CDR3 comprises 14 residues. The trim removed 8 bases at V and 9 bases at J, leaving 13 bases unmatched. CDR3 nucleotide sequence: TGCGCCAGCGGAGCGGGATTACCTGTAAGTGAGCAGTTCTTC. Its translation is CASGAGLPVSEQFF.

The CDR3 bases are TGTGCCAGTAGTAGGCCCATTCGGGCGGGCTATGGCTACACCTTC. Its protein product is CASSRPIRAGYGYTF. The V call is TRBV19, the J call TRBJ1-2, with D unclear. V lost 4 bases, J lost 4 bases, and 16 bases lay in between. The CDR3 length is 15 residues. The V gene's germline CDR1 is LNHDA and CDR2 SQIVND (reference sequence).